This TCR beta chain came from a study of blood T cell repertoires in COVID-19. Clones were sequenced by immunoSEQ multiplex PCR, and TCRdb holds only the in-frame ones, with some missing. The sample holds some 390,000 clones, about 89% seen once. Sequenced input: peripheral blood. This clonotype originated in a woman aged 40 to 50 with COVID-19, enrolled during active disease.

The DNA for the CDR3 is TGTGCCAGCAGTTACTTAGACAGGGGGGATCAGCCCCAGCATTTT. Its translation is CASSYLDRGDQPQHF. This chain connects TRBV6-2 or TRBV6-3 to TRBJ1-5; 9 bases match TRBD1. Germline CDR1 reads MNHEY; CDR2 reads SVGEGT. This CDR3 region has 15 residues. V was pared by 1 base and J by 5 bases, with 3 bases of the junction left unmatched.